Listed below are T cell receptor beta chains from one sample, sequenced in a study of OX40 agonist ivuxolimab in advanced cancers. The repertoire was sequenced with immunoSEQ multiplex PCR; TCRdb's copy has only in-frame clones and lacks some. The repertoire holds about 80,000 clones, 85% to 95% seen once, with more than 0.3% in the top ten. Here the sequenced sample was CD4+ or CD8+ T cells sorted from blood, taken in a trial of the OX40 agonist ivuxolimab. The receptors shown here come from an adult with an advanced solid tumor such as melanoma, head and neck, liver or kidney cancer. The CDR3 runs from the conserved cysteine through the conserved F or W. The D gene is left open where the match is weak. Only part of the rows carry a size: once, few, many, or a class if the clone is expanded.

D gene: .
J gene: TRBJ1-1
clone size: .
V gene: TRBV7-2
CDR3 DNA: TGTGCCAGCAGCTTAGACAGGGTGGGTGTCACTGAAGCTTTCTTT
CDR3 protein: CASSLDRVGVTEAFF

D gene: .
J gene: TRBJ2-1
clone size: .
V gene: TRBV5-1
CDR3 DNA: TGCGCCAGCAGCCTCAATTACAATGAGCAGTTCTTC
CDR3 protein: CASSLNYNEQFF

D gene: TRBD2
J gene: TRBJ2-5
clone size: .
V gene: TRBV27
CDR3 DNA: TGTGCCAGCAGTTCTTGGCGGGAGGTCGGGGGGGAGACCCAGTACTTC
CDR3 protein: CASSSWREVGGETQYF

D gene: .
J gene: TRBJ1-3
clone size: once
V gene: TRBV18
CDR3 DNA: TGTGCCAGCTCACCAGGGGGCCCTGGCTCTGGAAACACCATATATTTT
CDR3 protein: CASSPGGPGSGNTIYF

D gene: .
J gene: TRBJ2-7
clone size: .
V gene: TRBV18
CDR3 DNA: TGTGCCAGCTCACCACGGGGTTCCGCCTACGAGCAGTACTTC
CDR3 protein: CASSPRGSAYEQYF

D gene: TRBD2
J gene: TRBJ2-3
clone size: .
V gene: TRBV7-2
CDR3 DNA: TGTGCCAGCAGCGTGGGACTAGCGGCTAGCACAGATACGCAGTATTTT
CDR3 protein: CASSVGLAASTDTQYF

D gene: .
J gene: TRBJ1-3
clone size: .
V gene: TRBV7-2
CDR3 DNA: TGTGCCAGCAGCTCCCCCCCTGCTGGAAACACCATATATTTT
CDR3 protein: CASSSPPAGNTIYF

D gene: TRBD1
J gene: TRBJ1-4
clone size: .
V gene: TRBV29-1
CDR3 DNA: TGCAGCGGCGGGACAGGGAGTGAAAAACTGTTTTTT
CDR3 protein: CSGGTGSEKLFF

D gene: .
J gene: TRBJ2-1
clone size: .
V gene: TRBV7-2
CDR3 DNA: TGTGCCAGCAGCTTGGATGGGACTTCGTTTAATGAGCAGTTCTTC
CDR3 protein: CASSLDGTSFNEQFF

D gene: TRBD1
J gene: TRBJ1-5
clone size: few
V gene: TRBV19
CDR3 DNA: TGTGCCAGCCGTCGGGACAGAAGCAATCAGCCCCAGCATTTT
CDR3 protein: CASRRDRSNQPQHF

D gene: .
J gene: TRBJ1-4
clone size: .
V gene: TRBV11-2
CDR3 DNA: TGTGCCAGCAGCCTATGGGACCGTCGGCCGCAGGAACTGTTTTTT
CDR3 protein: CASSLWDRRPQELFF

D gene: .
J gene: TRBJ1-4
clone size: .
V gene: TRBV4-1
CDR3 DNA: TGCGCCAGCAGCCAAGACCAGGGAGAAACTAATGAAAAACTGTTTTTT
CDR3 protein: CASSQDQGETNEKLFF

D gene: .
J gene: TRBJ2-7
clone size: .
V gene: TRBV15
CDR3 DNA: TGTGCCACCAGCAAGGCAAATCAGGGTTGGTACGAGCAGTACTTC
CDR3 protein: CATSKANQGWYEQYF

D gene: .
J gene: TRBJ1-5
clone size: .
V gene: TRBV27
CDR3 DNA: TGTGCCAGCAGTTGGGCAGATAGCAATCAGCCCCAGCATTTT
CDR3 protein: CASSWADSNQPQHF

D gene: .
J gene: TRBJ2-5
clone size: .
V gene: TRBV30
CDR3 DNA: TGTGCCTGGAGTGTAGGAGGGGCAGAGACCCAGTACTTC
CDR3 protein: CAWSVGGAETQYF

D gene: TRBD1
J gene: TRBJ1-2
clone size: .
V gene: TRBV28
CDR3 DNA: TGTGCCAGCAGTGCTCTACGACAGGGGATCTATGGCTACACCTTC
CDR3 protein: CASSALRQGIYGYTF

D gene: .
J gene: TRBJ2-3
clone size: few
V gene: TRBV7-2
CDR3 DNA: TGTGCCAGCAGCTTAGCCCCTCCCGGGAACACAGATACGCAGTATTTT
CDR3 protein: CASSLAPPGNTDTQYF